A selection of T cell receptor beta chains follows, all from one sample in a study of CD8 T cells in ankylosing spondylitis. MiXCR, applied by TCRdb to the 5' RACE reads, yields one record per CDR3 protein. Here the sample spans approximately 400,000 distinct CDR3 sequences, 15% to 20% being singletons. Material for sequencing was blood, either unsorted or a sorted T cell fraction (not recorded which). These receptors all come from a male donor with ankylosing spondylitis. Each CDR3 is given with its conserved first and last residue. The D gene is left open where the match is weak. Clone size is not always given. Where it is, it says once, few, many or a class for expanded clones.

clone_size d_call j_call v_call cdr3_nt cdr3_aa
NA NA TRBJ1-1 TRBV21-1 TGTGCCAGCTGCCCTAGGACAGGGAGGAGTACTGAAGCTTTCTTT CASCPRTGRSTEAFF
few NA TRBJ2-3 TRBV20-1 TGCAGTGCTAGATTAGCGGAACCCACAGATACGCAGTATTTT CSARLAEPTDTQYF
NA NA TRBJ1-5 TRBV5-1 TGCGCCAGCAGCTGGGAGTCGCCTTACTACAATCAGCCCCAGCATTTT CASSWESPYYNQPQHF
NA TRBD2 TRBJ2-3 TRBV5-1 TGCGCCAGCAGCTCCATAGCGGGGGGGCCTCAAGATACGCAGTATTTT CASSSIAGGPQDTQYF
NA NA TRBJ1-6 TRBV15 TGTGCCACCAGCAGAGATATCGGGGTCGGCTATAATTCACCCCTCCACTTT CATSRDIGVGYNSPLHF
NA TRBD1 TRBJ1-6 TRBV5-1 TGCGCCAGCAGGAGCGGTTCCGAAGGGACAGCTGGTTCACCCCTCCACTTT CASRSGSEGTAGSPLHF
NA TRBD1 TRBJ2-5 TRBV7-3 TGTGCCAGCAGCTCGGGACAGGCGGGCCAAGAGACCCAGTACTTC CASSSGQAGQETQYF
NA TRBD2 TRBJ2-7 TRBV20-1 TGCAGTGCTCCACCGACTAGCGGGGGGCTTGATGAGCAGTACTTC CSAPPTSGGLDEQYF
many NA TRBJ1-6 TRBV7-3 TGTGCCAGCAGCTTAGGATCAGGGACTAATTCACCCCTCCACTTT CASSLGSGTNSPLHF
NA NA TRBJ2-3 TRBV4-1 TGCGCCAGCAGCGTCGACTTAGCGGCGATCACAGATACGCAGTATTTT CASSVDLAAITDTQYF
few NA TRBJ2-1 TRBV3-1 TGTGCCAGCAGCCCCCAAGGATACCTTGAGCAGTTCTTC CASSPQGYLEQFF
few NA TRBJ1-4 TRBV15 TGTGCCACCAGCAGCTCCCGGGGCGCGGATGAAAAACTGTTTTTT CATSSSRGADEKLFF
NA NA TRBJ2-3 TRBV5-1 TGCGCCAGCAGCTTGGTGGCTAGCAGGGGCACAGATACGCAGTATTTT CASSLVASRGTDTQYF
NA NA TRBJ1-3 TRBV20-1 TGCAGTGCAATAAAAGAGGGAAACACCATATATTTT CSAIKEGNTIYF
NA NA TRBJ2-3 TRBV28 TGTGCCAGCAGTTTAGCTAGGATAGAAACGCAGTATTTT CASSLARIETQYF
few NA TRBJ2-7 TRBV12-3/TRBV12-4 TGTGCCAGCAGTTTATCGGATCCCCCAGAGCAGTACTTC CASSLSDPPEQYF
NA NA TRBJ1-4 TRBV5-5 TGTGCCAGCAGCATGGGGTCGGGAACTAATGAAAAACTGTTTTTT CASSMGSGTNEKLFF
few NA TRBJ2-5 TRBV20-1 TGCAGTGCTAGAGATCCCCGGGAGCCGCAGACCCAGTACTTC CSARDPREPQTQYF
few NA TRBJ2-7 TRBV6-1 TGTGCCAGCAGCGCCGCTCCGCCACGGGCAGAGCAGTACTTC CASSAAPPRAEQYF
few NA TRBJ2-7 TRBV24-1 TGTGCCACCAGTGAATCCGGGACGGTGTACGAGCAGTACTTC CATSESGTVYEQYF
NA NA TRBJ1-5 TRBV18 TGTGCCAGCTCAGAATTTGGAGGGAATAATCAGCCCCAGCATTTT CASSEFGGNNQPQHF
NA NA TRBJ1-6 TRBV18 TGTGCCAGCTCACCACCCGGGCGGGGGGAATCACCCCTCCACTTT CASSPPGRGESPLHF
few NA TRBJ2-1 TRBV4-1 TGCGCCAGCAGCCAAGATCCCCCCGGGGGACCCTACAATGAGCAGTTCTTC CASSQDPPGGPYNEQFF
few NA TRBJ2-1 TRBV12-3/TRBV12-4 TGTGCCAGCCAGTGGGGGACTTCGGCATCACAGGAGCAGTTCTTC CASQWGTSASQEQFF
few TRBD1 TRBJ2-2 TRBV20-1 TGCAGTGCTAGAGTCATGGGCAGGGGGCTTACCGGGGAGCTGTTTTTT CSARVMGRGLTGELFF
NA TRBD2 TRBJ2-7 TRBV28 TGTGCCAGCAGTTCCCCTAGCGGGAGGACGGGGGAGCAGTACTTC CASSSPSGRTGEQYF
few NA TRBJ2-2 TRBV4-1 TGCGCCAGCAGCCAAGATGCCCTAGCGAACACCGGGGAGCTGTTTTTT CASSQDALANTGELFF
NA TRBD1 TRBJ1-5 TRBV4-1 TGCGCCAGCAGCCCCGGGACAGGGAATTATCAGCCCCAGCATTTT CASSPGTGNYQPQHF
NA TRBD2 TRBJ2-2 TRBV2 TGTGCCATAGCTAGCGGGAGTGGCACCGGGGAGCTGTTTTTT CAIASGSGTGELFF
few TRBD1 TRBJ2-5 TRBV4-1 TGCGCCAGCAGCCCAGGACAGGGGGTGGTCCAAGAGACCCAGTACTTC CASSPGQGVVQETQYF
few NA TRBJ2-7 TRBV6-1 TGTGCCAGCAGTGAATCACCGACCCGGGGTGAGCAGTACTTC CASSESPTRGEQYF
few NA TRBJ1-1 TRBV7-2 TGTGCCAGCACCCTGGGGAACGCGAACACTGAAGCTTTCTTT CASTLGNANTEAFF
few NA TRBJ1-2 TRBV27 TGTGCCAGCAGTTTATCAGGGGCCCCAGGCACCTATGGCTACACCTTC CASSLSGAPGTYGYTF
NA NA TRBJ1-2 TRBV7-2 TGTGCCAGCAGCTTAGGTTCCGACTTCTATGGCTACACCTTC CASSLGSDFYGYTF
once NA TRBJ1-5 TRBV2 TGTGCCAGCAGTGAAAGTTGGGGGGCCCCCCAGCATTTT CASSESWGAPQHF
few TRBD1 TRBJ1-4 TRBV24-1 TGTGCCACCAGTGACCCTCGACAGGGGACAAATGAAAAACTGTTTTTT CATSDPRQGTNEKLFF
few NA TRBJ2-1 TRBV5-1 TGCGCCAGCAGCGCGAGTTACAATGAGCAGTTCTTC CASSASYNEQFF
NA NA TRBJ2-1 TRBV21-1 TGTGCCAGCAGCCTCCAGGACAGGGGCCTATACAATGAGCAGTTCTTC CASSLQDRGLYNEQFF
NA NA TRBJ1-6 TRBV7-9 TGTGCCAGCAGCTTAGTAAGCGGGGACCATTCACCCCTCCACTTT CASSLVSGDHSPLHF
NA NA TRBJ2-3 TRBV29-1 TGCAGCGCCGACCGGACAGATACGCAGTATTTT CSADRTDTQYF
NA NA TRBJ1-1 TRBV20-1 TGCAGTGCCAATCCGAGGACAGCCTTGAACACTGAAGCTTTCTTT CSANPRTALNTEAFF
NA NA TRBJ1-1 TRBV20-1 TGCAGTGCTAGAGGCCAGCAGGGGACTGAAGCTTTCTTT CSARGQQGTEAFF
few NA TRBJ2-1 TRBV5-1 TGCGCCAGCACCAGGGGAGGGGGTCGCTACAATGAGCAGTTCTTC CASTRGGGRYNEQFF
many TRBD1 TRBJ1-2 TRBV5-1 TGCGCCAGCAGCCGTACCGGGACAGGGGGCGATGGCTACACCTTC CASSRTGTGGDGYTF
NA NA TRBJ1-1 TRBV9 TGTGCCAGCAGCGTAGCTGGTAAGAACACTGAAGCTTTCTTT CASSVAGKNTEAFF
NA TRBD1 TRBJ2-1 TRBV7-9 TGTGCCAGCAGCTCGGGACAGGGGATGGTTGGCGATGAGCAGTTCTTC CASSSGQGMVGDEQFF
few NA TRBJ1-5 TRBV7-3 TGTGCCAGCAGCTTGGGGGACGGCCAGCCCCAGCATTTT CASSLGDGQPQHF
many TRBD1 TRBJ2-1 TRBV5-6 TGTGCCAGCAGCTTGGCTGGGACAGGGCAATACAATGAGCAGTTCTTC CASSLAGTGQYNEQFF
NA NA TRBJ1-5 TRBV12-3/TRBV12-4 TGTGCCAGCAGTTTTGTCGTGACAAGGGATTTGATGCCCCAGCATTTT CASSFVVTRDLMPQHF
NA NA TRBJ1-6 TRBV28 TGTGCCAGCCAGGGTCCTTATAATTCACCCCTCCACTTT CASQGPYNSPLHF
NA NA TRBJ1-5 TRBV28 TGTGCCGTTCGTCGGGGCCAAGCCAATCAGCCCCAGCATTTT CAVRRGQANQPQHF
NA NA TRBJ2-7 TRBV6-6 TGTGCCAGCAGTGGAGAGAACTACTACGAGCAGTACTTC CASSGENYYEQYF
NA TRBD2 TRBJ2-1 TRBV18 TGTGCCAGCTCACCAAGGCGGGAGGAGTACAATGAGCAGTTCTTC CASSPRREEYNEQFF
few TRBD2 TRBJ2-7 TRBV10-2 TGCGCCAGCAGTGGGGCTAGCGGTTACGACGAGCAGTACTTC CASSGASGYDEQYF
NA NA TRBJ2-7 TRBV2 TGTGCCAGCAGTCGGGGGTTATACGAGCAGTACTTC CASSRGLYEQYF
few TRBD1 TRBJ2-1 TRBV5-1 TGCGCCAGCACGAGGGGGACAGGGTCCCTCAGCTCCTACAATGAGCAGTTCTTC CASTRGTGSLSSYNEQFF
few NA TRBJ2-5 TRBV20-1 TGCAGTGCTTCAGGGGAGGTGGGGCAGGAGGGCCAGTACTTC CSASGEVGQEGQYF
NA NA TRBJ2-5 TRBV24-1 TGTGCCACCAGTCGCAGTGGCCAAGAGACCCAGTACTTC CATSRSGQETQYF
NA NA TRBJ2-5 TRBV3-1 TGTGCCAGCAGCCAGAGGACTCAAGAGACCCAGTACTTC CASSQRTQETQYF